One and the same sample provided the 13 T cell receptor beta chains below, sequenced in a study of T-cell reconstitution after alpha-beta-depleted transplantation in children. The authors prepared the TCRbeta library with unique molecular identifiers. TCRdb independently ran MiXCR on the PCR reads; one entry per CDR3 protein. The sample has fewer than 250,000 distinct CDR3 sequences, 6.5% to 10% seen once; the top ten hold roughly 5.8%. The sample consisted of PBMCs, mostly from graft donor cells, taken 180 days after TCRalphabeta/CD19-depleted stem cell transplant. The receptors come from a male patient younger than 18 who had a stem cell transplant for acute lymphoblastic leukemia, so the T cells may come from the graft donor.

This clonotype was counted ten times or more. The gene calls are TRBV6-5 and TRBJ2-3; 7 bases fit TRBD1. Germline V lookup: CDR1 MNHEY, CDR2 SVGAGI. CDR3 size: 17 residues. The V and J ends lost 0 bases and 0 bases, in that order; junction bases with no gene match: 6. The CDR3 sequence: CASSYSPRGISTDTQYF. The CDR3 coding sequence is TGTGCCAGCAGTTACTCGCCCAGGGGGATTAGCACAGATACGCAGTATTTT.

Only a few counts were recorded for this clonotype. The V gene is TRBV14, the J gene TRBJ2-7, with D maybe TRBD1 (6 bases). Looked up from germline, CDR1 is SGHDN and CDR2 is FVKESK. Deletions cut 4 bases from V and 2 bases from J, with 12 bases between. The CDR3 runs to 14 residues. The CDR3 spells CASSRGTGPYEQYF. CDR3 coding DNA: TGTGCCAGCAGCCGCGGAACAGGGCCCTACGAGCAGTACTTC.

This clonotype was detected once. This chain links TRBV5-6 with TRBJ2-7; D is possibly TRBD2 (5 bases). V was cut by 4 bases and J by 6 bases, with 11 bases left in between. The length of the CDR3 is 12 residues. Per germline, CDR1 SGHDT and CDR2 YYEEEE. CDR3 in amino acids: CASSPARAEQYF. As DNA, the CDR3 is TGTGCCAGCAGCCCCGCGAGGGCCGAGCAGTACTTC.

This clonotype was seen many times. The rearrangement links TRBV11-2 to TRBJ2-7; D gene unclear. CDR3 length: 15 residues. CDR1 and CDR2 from the germline V gene are SGHAT and FQNNGV. V was shortened by 1 base and J by 0 bases, with 10 bases between the two germline ends. The CDR3 protein is CASSLVGSSSYEQYF. CDR3 DNA sequence: TGTGCCAGCAGCTTAGTAGGTTCCAGCTCCTACGAGCAGTACTTC.

This clonotype came up many times. V is TRBV29-1 and J is TRBJ2-3; 12 bases are shared with TRBD2. The V gene's germline CDR1 is SQVTM and CDR2 ANQGSEA. The CDR3 spans 13 residues. Trimming cost V 3 bases and J 10 bases; bases outside gene matches: 5. CDR3 residues: CSVDLAGGPAQYF. The CDR3 bases are TGCAGCGTTGACCTAGCGGGAGGGCCAGCGCAGTATTTT.

This clonotype has at least ten counts. The V and J genes are TRBV7-8 and TRBJ2-7; D is possibly TRBD1 (5 bases). V was cut by 0 bases and J by 4 bases, with 7 bases left in between. Germline CDR1 and CDR2: SGHVS and FQNEAQ. The CDR3 sequence is 13 residues long. The CDR3 DNA is TGTGCCAGCAGCTTAGCACAGGTGTACGAGCAGTACTTC. Translating it yields CASSLAQVYEQYF. The variable domain in full, with the rest retrieved from reference TRBV7-8 and TRBJ2-7, is GAGVSQSPRYKVAKRGQDVALRCDPISGHVSLFWYQQALGQGPEFLTYFQNEAQLDKSGLPSDRFFAERPEGSVSTLKIQRTQQEDSAVYLCASSLAQVYEQYFGPGTRLTVT.

This clonotype has ten or more counts. V usage is TRBV5-1 and J usage is TRBJ2-2; the D is unclear. The length of the CDR3 is 13 residues. Per germline, CDR1 SGHRS and CDR2 YFSETQ. V shed 4 bases and J shed 6 bases, with 10 bases lying between them. The CDR3 DNA reads TGCGCCAGCAGCCTTACAGACGCCGGGGAGCTGTTTTTT. Its translation is CASSLTDAGELFF.

This rearrangement joins TRBV11-1 to TRBJ2-1; TRBD2 matches at 15 bases. The CDR3 runs 19 residues. J lost 3 bases, V lost 5 bases, and 11 bases had no gene match. CDR1 SGHAT and CDR2 FQDESV come from the germline V gene (reference sequence). The CDR3 nucleotides read TGTGCCAGCAGCCCCTGGACTAGCGGGGGGGCGACCTTCTACAATGAGCAGTTCTTC. Its translation is CASSPWTSGGATFYNEQFF.

This clonotype was recorded many times. CDR3 bases: TGTGCCAGCCGGACAGGGGAGGGTTACGAGCAGTACTTC. Residues: CASRTGEGYEQYF. V gene TRBV6-5 combines with J gene TRBJ2-7; 9 bases are shared with TRBD1. There are 13 residues in the CDR3. Germline CDR1 reads MNHEY; CDR2 reads SVGAGI. Losses at the gene ends were 8 bases for V and 4 bases for J; bases not matched to a gene: 6.

The chain employs TRBV6-1 and TRBJ1-5; D is possibly TRBD1 (5 bases). The V end was cut by 6 bases, the J end by 7 bases, with 22 bases between. The germline V gene has CDR1 MNHNS and CDR2 SASEGT. The CDR3 contains 16 residues. The CDR3 protein is CASSPLSGNPTQPQHF. CDR3 sequence (DNA): TGTGCCAGCAGCCCCCTCTCAGGGAACCCTACGCAGCCCCAGCATTTT.

This clonotype has at least ten counts. The chain is built from TRBV5-1 and TRBJ1-1, with unresolved D. The CDR3 contains 14 residues. Germline V gene sequence: CDR1 SGHRS, CDR2 YFSETQ. V lost 4 bases, J lost 0 bases, and 10 bases lay in between. CDR3 coding DNA: TGCGCCAGCAGCCCCCCGGGGATGAACACTGAAGCTTTCTTT. Residues: CASSPPGMNTEAFF.

This clonotype was seen many times. The rearrangement uses TRBV18 and TRBJ2-5; D might be TRBD2 (6 bases). Germline V gene lookup returns CDR1 KGHSH and CDR2 LQKENI. V lost 3 bases and J lost 8, with 13 bases in between. This CDR3 comprises 13 residues. The CDR3 DNA reads TGTGCCAGCTCACCGGCGGGGCAGGGAACCCAGTACTTC. Residues: CASSPAGQGTQYF.

This clonotype was seen at least ten times. The chain carries TRBV29-1 and TRBJ2-5; D is uncertain. The CDR3 runs 11 residues. V was shortened by 4 bases and J by 2 bases, with 5 bases between the two germline ends. Germline CDR1 is SQVTM and CDR2 is ANQGSEA. The CDR3 region has the DNA TGCAGCGTTGGTGAGCAAGAGACCCAGTACTTC. Translated: CSVGEQETQYF.